This T cell receptor (beta chain) was profiled in a study of blood T cell repertoires in COVID-19. Sequencing used immunoSEQ multiplex PCR; TCRdb keeps in-frame clones, though not all of them. The sample records approximately 230,000 clones, 80% to 90% being singletons. Germline CDR1 and CDR2: MNHEY and SMNVEV (reference sequence). The CDR3 runs 14 residues. J lost 3 bases, V lost 3 bases, and 1 base had no gene match. The chain joins TRBV27 to TRBJ2-7; 11 positions agree with TRBD2. The sequenced sample consisted of peripheral blood. The TCR originated in a man aged 30-40 years who had recovered from COVID-19. The CDR3 DNA sequence: TGTGCCAGCAGTTTTAGCGGGGGGGGCTACGAGCAGTACTTC. Translation gives CASSFSGGGYEQYF.